Below are 5 T cell receptor beta chains sequenced from a single sample in a study of Ad26.COV2.S vaccination and SARS-CoV-2 variants. Repertoires were generated with immunoSEQ multiplex PCR, while TCRdb's copy carries only in-frame clones and drops some. The profile shows some 290,000 clones, approximately 86% of them singletons. Indicated treatment: over 15 received Ad26.COV2.S at low or high dose, single or two shots; about 5 received placebo; per-sample allocation not given. Day 63 after the first vaccine or placebo injection was the time point for sampling. Specimen: peripheral blood, collected in a trial of Ad26.COV2.S vaccine versus placebo. The receptors stem from a person aged 18-60 years who received the Ad26.COV2.S COVID-19 vaccine or a placebo.

The chain has TRBV9 and TRBJ1-1; D is possibly TRBD1 (5 bases). Germline CDR1 and CDR2: SGDLS and YYNGEE. Trimming removed 0 bases at V and 0 bases at J, with 9 bases between. This CDR3 spans 15 amino acids. In DNA, the CDR3 is TGTGCCAGCAGCGTAGTTGGGGCTATGAACACTGAAGCTTTCTTT. Its protein product is CASSVVGAMNTEAFF. Full variable domain (remainder filled in from reference TRBV9 and TRBJ1-1): DSGVTQTPKHLITATGQRVTLRCSPRSGDLSVYWYQQSLDQGLQFLIQYYNGEERAKGNILERFSAQQFPDLHSELNLSSLELGDSALYFCASSVVGAMNTEAFFGQGTRLTVV.

This chain connects TRBV9 to TRBJ2-7; TRBD1 matches at 9 bases. CDR1 SGDLS and CDR2 YYNGEE come from the germline V gene. The CDR3 is 14 residues long. After removal of 1 base from V and 5 bases from J, the junction contained 4 bases not matched to a gene. Here the CDR3 DNA reads TGTGCCAGCAGCGTATGGGACAGGGACCACGAGCAGTACTTC. Amino acids: CASSVWDRDHEQYF.

The chain recombines TRBV11-3 with TRBJ2-2; a possible D gene is TRBD2 (6 bases). V was trimmed by 5 bases and J by 1 base, leaving 11 bases between them. Germline CDR1 is SGHNT and CDR2 is YENEEA. The CDR3 consists of 15 residues. CDR3 bases: TGTGCCAGCAGCCCCCGGGGGTGGAACACCGGGGAGCTGTTTTTT. It codes for CASSPRGWNTGELFF.

The V gene is TRBV19, the J gene TRBJ1-1, with D possibly being TRBD1 (6 bases). CDR1 is LNHDA, CDR2 SQIVND, per germline (reference sequence). The CDR3 spans 15 residues. V was cut by 2 bases and J by 1 base, with 11 bases left in between. CDR3 protein: CASSIRGSGNTEAFF. The CDR3 DNA is TGTGCCAGTAGTATAAGGGGGAGCGGGAACACTGAAGCTTTCTTT. The variable domain in full, completed from reference TRBV19 and TRBJ1-1, reads DGGITQSPKYLFRKEGQNVTLSCEQNLNHDAMYWYRQDPGQGLRLIYYSQIVNDFQKGDIAEGYSVSREKKESFPLTVTSAQKNPTAFYLCASSIRGSGNTEAFFGQGTRLTVV.

The chain uses TRBV28 and TRBJ1-4; D is unclear. CDR1 MDHEN and CDR2 SYDVKM come from the germline V gene. The V and J ends lost 3 bases and 4 bases respectively, with 9 bases between them. The CDR3 runs to 14 residues. CDR3 in amino acids: CASSFRPLNEKLFF. CDR3 coding DNA: TGTGCCAGCAGTTTCCGGCCCCTTAATGAAAAACTGTTTTTT. The entire variable domain, with the rest obtained from reference TRBV28 and TRBJ1-4, is as follows: DVKVTQSSRYLVKRTGEKVFLECVQDMDHENMFWYRQDPGLGLRLIYFSYDVKMKEKGDIPEGYSVSREKKERFSLILESASTNQTSMYLCASSFRPLNEKLFFGSGTQLSVL.